Listed here are 7 T cell receptor beta chains from one sample, sequenced in a study of early T cells in non-severe SARS-CoV-2 infection. TCRdb re-analysed the 5' RACE reads in MiXCR, keeping a single row per CDR3 protein. The data contain 60,000 to 75,000 distinct CDR3 sequences, about 10% of them singletons. What was sequenced was whole blood. These receptors were obtained from an adult who was a healthcare worker with PCR-confirmed SARS-CoV-2 infection or an uninfected control (not recorded which).

This clonotype was picked up a small number of times. The chain links TRBV6-5 to TRBJ2-1, with D unclear. The germline V gene encodes CDR1 MNHEY and CDR2 SVGAGI. The germline V and J ends were trimmed by 1 base and 12 bases, with 13 bases remaining between them. The CDR3 runs to 13 residues. CDR3 bases: TGTGCCAGCAGTTACTATCCCGAACGAGGGCAGTTCTTC. Its translation is CASSYYPERGQFF.

This clonotype appeared many times. CDR3 loop: CSAYDGRYYEQYF. For the CDR3, the DNA is TGCAGTGCCTATGATGGGCGCTACTACGAGCAGTACTTC. The chain joins TRBV20-1 to TRBJ2-7; D is undetermined. The length of the CDR3 is 13 residues. V shed 6 bases and J shed 3 bases, with 15 bases lying between them. Germline values: CDR1 DFQATT, CDR2 SNEGSKA (reference sequence).

The chain is built from TRBV6-1 and TRBJ1-4, with TRBD1 matching over 7 bases. The CDR3 sequence is 15 residues long. Germline V gene sequence: CDR1 MNHNS, CDR2 SASEGT. V gave up 6 bases and J gave up 4 bases; unmatched junction bases: 8. The CDR3 DNA is TGTGCCAGCAGGGCCACAGGGGCCTTTAATGAAAAACTGTTTTTT. This codes for CASRATGAFNEKLFF.

This clonotype was counted between two and nine times. CDR3 in DNA: TGTGCCATCAGCGGGGGACTAGCTGGAGAGACCCAGTACTTC. This translates into CAISGGLAGETQYF. The rearrangement links TRBV10-3 to TRBJ2-5; 9 bases fit TRBD2. This CDR3 comprises 14 residues. Germline V gene data show CDR1 as ENHRY and CDR2 as SYGVKD. J lost 4 bases, V lost 6 bases, and 6 bases had no gene match.

This clonotype was observed at least ten times. The chain recombines TRBV6-2 or TRBV6-3 with TRBJ2-3; 7 bases are shared with TRBD2. J gave up 3 bases and V 6 bases, and 9 bases lay outside the gene matches. The CDR3 has 15 amino acids. Germline-derived CDR1 and CDR2 are MNHEY and SVGEGT. DNA of the CDR3: TGTGCCAGCAGGTCTGGCCGCGGGAGAACAGATACGCAGTATTTT. Protein product: CASRSGRGRTDTQYF.

This clonotype was recorded many times. V and J are TRBV7-9 and TRBJ1-2; D uncertain. This CDR3 contains 12 residues. Trimming shortened V by 3 bases and J by 4 bases, and 6 bases separated the two germline ends. The V gene's germline CDR1 is SEHNR and CDR2 FQNEAQ (reference sequence). CDR3 bases: TGTGCCAGCAGCTTTGCGGCCTATGGCTACACCTTC. It encodes CASSFAAYGYTF.

In its sample, this clonotype was seen many times. The chain combines TRBV14 with TRBJ2-3, with D hard to call. CDR3 size: 15 residues. Trimming shortened V by 3 bases and J by 2 bases, and 12 bases separated the two germline ends. Germline V CDR1 and CDR2: SGHDN, FVKESK. The CDR3 loop reads CASSQAGPFTDTQYF. CDR3 nucleotide sequence: TGTGCCAGCAGCCAGGCCGGACCCTTCACAGATACGCAGTATTTT. Full variable domain (rest looked up from reference TRBV14 and TRBJ2-3): EAGVTQFPSHSVIEKGQTVTLRCDPISGHDNLYWYRRVMGKEIKFLLHFVKESKQDESGMPNNRFLAERTGGTYSTLKVQPAELEDSGVYFCASSQAGPFTDTQYFGPGTRLTVL.